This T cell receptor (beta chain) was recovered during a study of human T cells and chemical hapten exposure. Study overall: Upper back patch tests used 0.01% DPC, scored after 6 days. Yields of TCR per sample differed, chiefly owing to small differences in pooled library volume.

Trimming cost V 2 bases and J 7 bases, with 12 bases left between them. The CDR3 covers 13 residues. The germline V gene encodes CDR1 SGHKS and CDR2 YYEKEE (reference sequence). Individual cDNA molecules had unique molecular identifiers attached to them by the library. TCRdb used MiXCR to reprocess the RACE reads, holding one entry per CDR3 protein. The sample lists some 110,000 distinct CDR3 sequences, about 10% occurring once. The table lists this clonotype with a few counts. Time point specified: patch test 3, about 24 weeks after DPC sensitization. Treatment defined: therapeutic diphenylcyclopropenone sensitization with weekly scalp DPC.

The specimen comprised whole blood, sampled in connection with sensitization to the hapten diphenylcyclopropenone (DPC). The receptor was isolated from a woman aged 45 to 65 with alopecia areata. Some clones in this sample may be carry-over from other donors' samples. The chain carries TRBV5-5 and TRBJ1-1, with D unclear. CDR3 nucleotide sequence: TGTGCCAGCAGCTTTCGGCAGGACGGTGAAGCTTTCTTT. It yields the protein CASSFRQDGEAFF.